A single sample gave rise to the 16 T cell receptor beta chains below, sequenced in a study of neurological immune-mediated disorders. TCRdb re-analysed the 5' RACE reads in MiXCR, keeping a single row per CDR3 protein. The table has approximately 80,000 distinct CDR3 sequences, 5.8% seen once. The time point here: longitudinal time-point 2. Material: PBMCs. Receptors originate from a woman in her sixties with multiple sclerosis.

This clonotype has ten or more counts. At one boundary the junction diverges from the germline segment, which might be a read error. The J gene is TRBJ1-1, the V gene TRBV7-8; D unresolved. In germline, CDR1 is SGHVS, CDR2 FQNEAQ. This CDR3 has 11 residues. The CDR3 sequence is CASSLHTEAFF. CDR3 nucleotide sequence: TGCGCCAGCAGCTTGCACACTGAAGCTTTCTTT.

This clonotype was recorded at least ten times. The chain carries TRBV28 and TRBJ1-4, with a possible D match to TRBD1 (6 bases). Germline loops: CDR1 MDHEN, CDR2 SYDVKM. V dropped 6 bases and J dropped 8 bases, with 19 bases sitting between them. The CDR3 is made up of 15 amino acids. Here the CDR3 DNA reads TGTGCCAGCAGAGGGGGGCCTCGGGGGAACGAAAAACTGTTTTTT. It specifies CASRGGPRGNEKLFF.

This clonotype has at least ten counts. The gene calls are TRBV15 and TRBJ2-2; TRBD2 matches at 10 bases. CDR3 length: 17 residues. Germline V gene lookup returns CDR1 LNHNV and CDR2 YYDKDF (reference sequence). The V segment lost 0 bases and the J segment 6 bases; nucleotides outside the gene matches: 7. The CDR3 reads CATSRDLLAGVAGELFF. In DNA, the CDR3 is TGTGCCACCAGCAGAGATCTCCTAGCGGGGGTGGCCGGGGAGCTGTTTTTT.

This clonotype showed up many times. The chain couples TRBV12-3 or TRBV12-4 to TRBJ1-6, with no clear D. The CDR3 has 15 amino acids. V was shortened by 5 bases and J by 6 bases, with 14 bases between the two germline ends. The CDR3 nucleotides read TGTGCCAGCAGTGCAGTCTCGAGGGCTAATTCACCCCTCCACTTT. Protein sequence: CASSAVSRANSPLHF.

In this sample, this clonotype turned up many times. This CDR3 is CASSPGRAGGADYGYTF. CDR3 coding DNA: TGCGCCAGCAGCCCCGGTAGAGCAGGGGGCGCAGACTATGGCTACACCTTC. The rearrangement joins TRBV5-1 to TRBJ1-2; 8 bases are shared with TRBD1. Germline V CDR1 and CDR2: SGHRS, YFSETQ. J lost 3 bases, V lost 4 bases, and 14 bases had no gene match. There are 17 residues in the CDR3.

This clonotype has at least ten counts. V is TRBV4-2 and J is TRBJ2-3; D not resolved. The CDR3 covers 14 residues. Per the germline V gene, CDR1 is LGHNA and CDR2 is YNFKEQ. V lost 0 bases to trimming and J lost 3 bases, with 7 bases between them. CDR3 in DNA: TGTGCCAGCAGCCAAGATCGGCGGACAGATACGCAGTATTTT. Translated: CASSQDRRTDTQYF.

This clonotype was counted ten times or more. The rearrangement links TRBV7-2 to TRBJ2-1, with D tentatively TRBD1 or TRBD2 (7 bases each). The CDR3 is 15 amino acids. The V and J ends lost 5 bases and 7 bases respectively, with 18 bases between them. Looked up from germline, CDR1 is SGHTA and CDR2 is FQGNSA. This CDR3 reads CASSLQGGGKNEQFF. The CDR3 region has the DNA TGTGCCAGCAGCCTCCAGGGGGGGGGCAAGAATGAGCAGTTCTTC.

At least ten counts were recorded for this clonotype. This chain links TRBV6-5 with TRBJ2-1; 8 nucleotides agree with TRBD2. There are 15 residues in the CDR3. Trimming cost V 4 bases and J 6 bases; bases outside gene matches: 8. CDR1 and CDR2 from the germline V gene are MNHEY and SVGAGI. CDR3 residues: CASSFGGALGNEQFF. The CDR3 bases are TGTGCCAGCAGTTTCGGGGGGGCATTGGGCAATGAGCAGTTCTTC.

This clonotype was counted at least ten times. The rearrangement links TRBV5-1 to TRBJ2-3; D is unresolved. V dropped 4 bases and J dropped 6 bases, with 15 bases sitting between them. Germline V gene data show CDR1 as SGHRS and CDR2 as YFSETQ. The CDR3 loop spans 14 amino acids. This chain's CDR3 is CASSPRTASDTQYF. CDR3 coding DNA: TGCGCCAGCAGCCCGAGGACCGCGTCTGATACGCAGTATTTT.

This clonotype occurred many times. The chain has TRBV3-1 and TRBJ1-5, with a possible D match to TRBD1 (6 bases). The CDR3 is 13 amino acids. Germline V gene data show CDR1 as LGHDT and CDR2 as YNNKEL (reference sequence). Trimming left V 6 bases short and J 13 bases short, with 19 bases between. The CDR3 DNA is TGTGCCAGCAGTCCCGGGAGGCAGGGGCCACAGCATTTT. It specifies CASSPGRQGPQHF.

This clonotype occurred many times. The chain is built from TRBV24-1 and TRBJ2-4, with D possibly matching TRBD1 (6 bases). Per the germline V gene, CDR1 is KGHDR and CDR2 is SFDVKD. The germline V and J ends were trimmed by 6 bases and 2 bases, with 13 bases remaining between them. This CDR3 is built from 15 residues. The CDR3 here is CATSKQGSSKNIQYF. CDR3 DNA: TGTGCCACCAGTAAACAGGGATCGTCCAAAAACATTCAGTACTTC.

There are many counts of this clonotype. The chain links TRBV20-1 to TRBJ1-2; 9 nucleotides match TRBD1. Germline CDR1 DFQATT, CDR2 SNEGSKA (reference sequence). The CDR3 has 14 residues. V shed 2 bases, J shed 4 bases, and the junction held 5 bases outside the gene matches. CDR3 in DNA: TGCAGTGCTAGATCCGGGACAGGGATCTATGGCTACACCTTC. Translation: CSARSGTGIYGYTF.

This clonotype was observed at least ten times. The J gene is TRBJ2-7, the V gene TRBV10-3, with D unresolved. The ends were cut back, 2 bases at V and 4 bases at J, with 6 bases in the middle. This CDR3 comprises 12 residues. The germline CDR1 and CDR2 sequences are ENHRY and SYGVKD. The CDR3 protein is CAISETPYEQYF. As DNA, the CDR3 is TGTGCCATCAGTGAGACACCTTACGAGCAGTACTTC.

This clonotype was seen ten or more times. This chain joins TRBV9 and TRBJ1-2; 7 positions match TRBD1. Germline CDR1 and CDR2: SGDLS and YYNGEE. V lost 4 bases, J lost 6 bases, and 3 bases stayed unmatched. The CDR3 has 12 residues. CDR3 in amino acids: CASSSDRDGYTF. CDR3 nucleotide sequence: TGTGCCAGCAGCTCAGACAGGGATGGCTACACCTTC. Complete variable domain (other parts from reference TRBV9 and TRBJ1-2): DSGVTQTPKHLITATGQRVTLRCSPRSGDLSVYWYQQSLDQGLQFLIQYYNGEERAKGNILERFSAQQFPDLHSELNLSSLELGDSALYFCASSSDRDGYTFGSGTRLTVV.

The table lists this clonotype with many counts. The chain joins TRBV5-1 to TRBJ1-2; TRBD1 is a possible D gene (5 bases). The CDR3 contains 15 residues. Trimming took 4 bases from V and 5 from J, leaving 18 bases between them. Germline CDR1 and CDR2: SGHRS and YFSETQ. The CDR3 here is CASSEPGPTGYGYTF. DNA for the CDR3: TGCGCCAGCAGCGAACCGGGACCTACGGGGTATGGCTACACCTTC.

This clonotype was observed once. V is TRBV29-1 and J is TRBJ1-1; the D gene is possibly TRBD1 (6 bases). Trimming cost V 7 bases and J 2 bases, with 17 bases left between them. CDR3 length: 14 residues. Germline assignment: CDR1 SQVTM and CDR2 ANQGSEA. CDR3 protein: CSGQEQGTNTEAFF. The CDR3 nucleotides read TGCAGCGGACAGGAGCAGGGGACTAACACTGAAGCTTTCTTT.